This TCR beta chain was retrieved from a study of follicular helper T cells after annual influenza vaccination. Repertoires were generated with immunoSEQ multiplex PCR, while TCRdb's copy carries only in-frame clones and drops some. This sample has around 10,000 clones, with roughly 86% found just once. The time point denotes: 2014-2015 season, pre-vaccination. The sequence came from an adult who received the influenza vaccine. The specimen comprised CXCR5- memory CD4+ T cells sorted from blood, sampled on the day of influenza vaccination.

The CDR3 protein is CASRPGGLKQYF. In DNA, the CDR3 is TGTGCCAGCAGGCCGGGGGGCTTGAAGCAGTATTTT. The V and J genes are TRBV28 and TRBJ2-3; the D gene is possibly TRBD2 (7 bases). Trimming cost V 6 bases and J 11 bases, with 15 bases left between them. CDR3 size: 12 residues. CDR1 and CDR2 from the germline V gene are MDHEN and SYDVKM.